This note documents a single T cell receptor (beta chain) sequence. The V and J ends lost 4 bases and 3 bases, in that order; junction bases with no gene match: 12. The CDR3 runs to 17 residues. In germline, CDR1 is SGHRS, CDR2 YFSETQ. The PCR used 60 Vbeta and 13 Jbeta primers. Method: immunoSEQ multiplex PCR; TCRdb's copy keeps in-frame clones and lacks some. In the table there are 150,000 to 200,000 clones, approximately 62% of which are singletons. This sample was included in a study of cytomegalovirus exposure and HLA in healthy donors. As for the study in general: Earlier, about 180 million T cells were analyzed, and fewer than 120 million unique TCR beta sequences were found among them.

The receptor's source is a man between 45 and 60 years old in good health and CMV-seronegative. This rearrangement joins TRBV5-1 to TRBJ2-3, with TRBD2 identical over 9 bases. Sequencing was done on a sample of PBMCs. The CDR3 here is CASSPFIAGAGTDTQYF. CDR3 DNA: TGCGCCAGCAGCCCATTTATAGCGGGGGCAGGAACAGATACGCAGTATTTT.